A selection of T cell receptor beta chains follows, all from one sample in a study of blood T cell dynamics during melanoma immunotherapy. TCRdb's copy holds only in-frame clones and misses some; the assay was immunoSEQ multiplex PCR. The sample includes 7,500 to 9,500 clones, about 85% of them seen just once. Sequenced material: blood, taken from a patient treated with checkpoint blockade. The receptor source for this set is a human donor with melanoma. Both conserved end residues are trimmed from each CDR3. The order of the fields is CDR3 protein, V gene, J gene.

cdr3_aa: ASSLANGYQPQH
v_call: TRBV5-6
j_call: TRBJ1-5

cdr3_aa: ASSPETGRVAF
v_call: TRBV5-4
j_call: TRBJ1-1

cdr3_aa: ASSAGQGNYGYT
v_call: TRBV9
j_call: TRBJ1-2

cdr3_aa: ASTSLGRETQY
v_call: TRBV5-1
j_call: TRBJ2-5

cdr3_aa: ASRSEGGYT
v_call: TRBV28
j_call: TRBJ1-2

cdr3_aa: ASSRQMNTEAF
v_call: TRBV6-1
j_call: TRBJ1-1

cdr3_aa: ASSISGSNGYT
v_call: TRBV19
j_call: TRBJ1-2

cdr3_aa: ASSPRTGIVLGANVLT
v_call: TRBV9
j_call: TRBJ2-6

cdr3_aa: ASSPPVSYGYT
v_call: TRBV18
j_call: TRBJ1-2

cdr3_aa: ASSAGQGNYGYT
v_call: TRBV9
j_call: TRBJ1-2

cdr3_aa: AISELQIQETQY
v_call: TRBV10-3
j_call: TRBJ2-5

cdr3_aa: ASSLAGGTGSNEKLF
v_call: TRBV7-2
j_call: TRBJ1-4

cdr3_aa: ASSLFGGIPEAF
v_call: TRBV7-9
j_call: TRBJ1-1

cdr3_aa: ASSDELGSYNEQF
v_call: TRBV6-4
j_call: TRBJ2-1

cdr3_aa: SVTTPGQGISEAF
v_call: TRBV29-1
j_call: TRBJ1-1

cdr3_aa: ATSRDMAGVYEQY
v_call: TRBV15
j_call: TRBJ2-7

cdr3_aa: AWSQVNTEAF
v_call: TRBV30
j_call: TRBJ1-1

cdr3_aa: ASSAGQGSGLYEQY
v_call: TRBV5-1
j_call: TRBJ2-7

cdr3_aa: AWSRLQGNYGYT
v_call: TRBV30
j_call: TRBJ1-2

cdr3_aa: ASRAQNGYEQY
v_call: TRBV19
j_call: NA

cdr3_aa: ASSSDFTGGRNTIY
v_call: TRBV6-5
j_call: TRBJ1-3

cdr3_aa: ASSFFSRGSYGYT
v_call: TRBV5-6
j_call: TRBJ1-2

cdr3_aa: ASSQVRGLGTEAF
v_call: TRBV14
j_call: TRBJ1-1

cdr3_aa: ASWGQLSNQPQH
v_call: TRBV19
j_call: TRBJ1-5

cdr3_aa: ASSLNWLGNTGELF
v_call: TRBV7-3
j_call: TRBJ2-2

cdr3_aa: ASSVDRDQPQH
v_call: TRBV5-1
j_call: TRBJ1-5

cdr3_aa: AWSVGSSGANVLT
v_call: TRBV30
j_call: TRBJ2-6

cdr3_aa: ASSPGVYGYT
v_call: TRBV5-6
j_call: TRBJ1-2

cdr3_aa: ASSLLGTGGEKLF
v_call: TRBV28
j_call: TRBJ1-4

cdr3_aa: TSSQGGQGLPYGYT
v_call: TRBV1
j_call: TRBJ1-2

cdr3_aa: ASSQFMNTEAF
v_call: TRBV2
j_call: TRBJ1-1

cdr3_aa: ASSLIGATNEKLF
v_call: TRBV5-8
j_call: TRBJ1-4

cdr3_aa: ASSRKGDTEAF
v_call: TRBV7-3
j_call: TRBJ1-1